This T cell receptor beta chain was identified in a study of T cells after yellow fever vaccination. The TCR cDNA carried a universal primer site and UMIs from 5'RACE template switching. TCRdb used MiXCR to reprocess the 5' RACE reads, holding one entry per CDR3 protein. Of about 160,000 distinct CDR3 sequences in the sample, roughly 8.8% were seen once. V dropped 3 bases and J dropped 5 bases, with 19 bases sitting between them. The CDR3 length is 16 residues. Germline V gene sequence: CDR1 LGHDT, CDR2 YNNKEL (reference sequence). The source is a man aged 18 to 30 who received the YFV17D yellow fever vaccine. This chain connects TRBV3-1 to TRBJ2-5; D tentatively reads TRBD1 or TRBD2 (5 bases each). The source material was CD8+ T cells sorted from PBMCs, sampled 45 days after the yellow fever booster vaccination. The DNA of the CDR3 is TGTGCCAGCAGCCAGATCCCGGCAGGGACCGGGGAGACCCAGTACTTC. Translation: CASSQIPAGTGETQYF.